What follows is one T cell receptor (beta chain) and its context. Germline assignment: CDR1 SGHTA and CDR2 FQGNSA. V dropped 4 bases and J dropped 7; count of bases not matched to a gene: 9. The CDR3 totals 15 residues. TCRdb re-derived calls from the 5' RACE reads in MiXCR, one entry per CDR3 protein. Seen here are approximately 410,000 distinct CDR3 sequences, roughly 20% observed once, and the top ten hold 12%. The data derive from a study of identical twins. The sequencing sample was made of naive T cells sorted from blood. The TCR originated in a man aged 45-65 years in good health. The chain uses TRBV7-2 and TRBJ2-3; 9 nucleotides agree with TRBD1. The CDR3 sequence: CASSSPGQGMNTQYF. The CDR3 bases are TGTGCCAGCAGCTCCCCGGGACAGGGAATGAATACGCAGTATTTT.